One sample yielded the 27 T cell receptor beta chains listed below, sequenced in a study of PD-L1 blockade in urothelial cancer. Sequenced by immunoSEQ multiplex PCR; TCRdb stores in-frame clones only, minus some. The repertoire includes approximately 70,000 clones, about 89% of them detected once, and around 3.5% sits in the top ten. Here the sequenced sample was PBMCs, taken around atezolizumab (anti-PD-L1) treatment. The receptors here all came from a man between 60 and 70 years old with urothelial cancer.

The V and J genes are TRBV27 and TRBJ2-7; 12 bases agree with TRBD1. The germline V gene has CDR1 MNHEY and CDR2 SMNVEV (reference sequence). There are 15 residues in the CDR3. Trimming took 6 bases from V and 1 from J; bases not matched to a gene: 4. CDR3: CASSSGQGASYEQYF. The CDR3 bases are TGTGCCAGCAGCTCGGGACAGGGGGCGTCCTACGAGCAGTACTTC.

The CDR3 DNA sequence: TGTGCCAGCAGCTTAGAGGCGGGAAGGTATGAGCAGTTCTTC. Encoded protein: CASSLEAGRYEQFF. The J gene is TRBJ2-1, the V gene TRBV7-2; tentative D call: TRBD2 (6 bases). The CDR3 spans 14 residues. Germline V lookup: CDR1 SGHTA, CDR2 FQGNSA. Trimming pared 1 base from V and 8 bases from J, leaving 12 bases between.

The chain combines TRBV6-5 with TRBJ2-1, with 8 bases that match TRBD2. The CDR3 loop spans 15 amino acids. V lost 6 bases to trimming and J lost 2 bases; unmatched junction nucleotides: 6. Germline assignment: CDR1 MNHEY and CDR2 SVGAGI. CDR3 in DNA: TGTGCCAGCAGACTTCGGGGGGGGGCCTACAATGAGCAGTTCTTC. This translates into CASRLRGGAYNEQFF.

The chain uses TRBV18 and TRBJ2-1; 9 nucleotides agree with TRBD1. Germline CDR1 reads KGHSH; CDR2 reads LQKENI. V trimming: 5 bases; J trimming: 4 bases; junction bases outside the gene matches: 3. The CDR3 spans 14 residues. CDR3: CASSSGTGYNEQFF. As DNA, the CDR3 is TGTGCCAGCTCATCCGGGACAGGGTACAATGAGCAGTTCTTC. Looking up the rest from reference TRBV18 and TRBJ2-1 gives the full variable domain: NAGVMQNPRHLVRRRGQEARLRCSPMKGHSHVYWYRQLPEEGLKFMVYLQKENIIDESGMPKERFSAEFPKEGPSILRIQQVVRGDSAAYFCASSSGTGYNEQFFGPGTRLTVL.

This sequence joins TRBV5-6 and TRBJ2-7, with TRBD1 matching 11 bases. The CDR3 covers 15 residues. Germline V gives CDR1 SGHDT, CDR2 YYEEEE. The V segment lost 1 base and the J segment 4 bases; nucleotides outside the gene matches: 4. This CDR3 is CASSLLGTGGYEQYF. CDR3 DNA sequence: TGTGCCAGCAGCTTGCTCGGGACAGGGGGTTACGAGCAGTACTTC.

Here the CDR3 reads CASSSRLAGPVGQFF. DNA for the CDR3: TGTGCCAGCAGCTCACGACTAGCGGGCCCCGTAGGGCAGTTCTTC. The J gene is TRBJ2-1, the V gene TRBV13; 10 nucleotides match TRBD2. The CDR3 contains 15 residues. The germline CDR1 and CDR2 sequences are PRHDT and FYEKMQ (reference sequence). Trimming at V came to 4 bases and at J to 12 bases, leaving 12 bases not matched to a gene. Complete variable domain (other parts from reference TRBV13 and TRBJ2-1): AAGVIQSPRHLIKEKRETATLKCYPIPRHDTVYWYQQGPGQDPQFLISFYEKMQSDKGSIPDRFSAQQFSDYHSELNMSSLELGDSALYFCASSSRLAGPVGQFFGPGTRLTVL.

The chain is built from TRBV4-1 and TRBJ2-2; a possible D gene is TRBD2 (6 bases). V lost 1 base, J lost 4 bases, and 13 bases lay in between. Germline values: CDR1 MGHRA, CDR2 YSYEKL. The CDR3 consists of 16 residues. CDR3 in amino acids: CASSQVGRGGTGELFF. For the CDR3, the DNA is TGCGCCAGCAGCCAAGTAGGGCGGGGAGGCACCGGGGAGCTGTTTTTT.

The chain has TRBV7-9 and TRBJ1-2; no firm D call. The CDR3 runs to 14 residues. In germline, CDR1 is SEHNR, CDR2 FQNEAQ (reference sequence). Trimming cost V 0 bases and J 4 bases, with 9 bases left between them. The CDR3 nucleotides read TGTGCCAGCAGCTTAGCAGGAGTTCCCTATGGCTACACCTTC. Protein product: CASSLAGVPYGYTF.

The chain has TRBV28 and TRBJ2-2; 9 bases are a match to TRBD1. The CDR3 is 15 amino acids. The germline V gene has CDR1 MDHEN and CDR2 SYDVKM. Trimming cost V 8 bases and J 5 bases; bases outside gene matches: 9. The CDR3 nucleotides are TGTGCCAGCGAAGTACAGGGGGCTCGGACCGGGGAGCTGTTTTTT. Translating gives CASEVQGARTGELFF.

This chain uses TRBV11-2 with TRBJ2-3; 10 bases line up with TRBD2. Germline CDR1 reads SGHAT; CDR2 reads FQNNGV. Germline trimming cut 5 bases from V and 1 base from J; bases unmatched to any gene: 12. The CDR3 runs to 18 residues. Here the CDR3 reads CASSLSLAGGVGTDTQYF. The CDR3 nucleotides are TGTGCCAGCAGCCTGTCCTTAGCGGGAGGTGTGGGCACAGATACGCAGTATTTT.

This chain links TRBV10-3 with TRBJ1-2; D remains ambiguous. The length of the CDR3 is 15 residues. V was shortened by 1 base and J by 4 bases, with 13 bases between the two germline ends. Germline-derived CDR1 and CDR2 are ENHRY and SYGVKD. The CDR3 loop reads CAISEYEAGLYGYTF. The CDR3 nucleotides are TGTGCCATCAGTGAGTACGAGGCAGGACTCTATGGCTACACCTTC.

V is TRBV11-2 and J is TRBJ2-1; TRBD2 is a possible D gene (6 bases). V was shortened by 1 base and J by 8 bases, with 15 bases between the two germline ends. The CDR3 sequence is 15 residues long. The germline CDR1 and CDR2 sequences are SGHAT and FQNNGV. The CDR3 loop is CASSLAQRALDEQFF. The CDR3 DNA follows: TGTGCCAGCAGCTTAGCACAGCGGGCCTTAGATGAGCAGTTCTTC.

The chain links TRBV18 to TRBJ2-1, with TRBD2 identical over 10 bases. Trimming cost V 5 bases and J 8 bases; bases outside gene matches: 3. This CDR3 region has 13 residues. The germline gives CDR1 KGHSH, CDR2 LQKENI. The CDR3 nucleotides read TGTGCCAGCTCATTTGGGACTAGCGATGAGCAGTTCTTC. Protein product: CASSFGTSDEQFF. Drawing the rest from reference TRBV18 and TRBJ2-1, the complete variable domain is NAGVMQNPRHLVRRRGQEARLRCSPMKGHSHVYWYRQLPEEGLKFMVYLQKENIIDESGMPKERFSAEFPKEGPSILRIQQVVRGDSAAYFCASSFGTSDEQFFGPGTRLTVL.

The chain uses TRBV6-5 and TRBJ2-6, with 7 nucleotides matching TRBD1. Trimming cost V 2 bases and J 4 bases; bases outside gene matches: 5. The CDR3 length is 16 residues. Germline loops: CDR1 MNHEY, CDR2 SVGAGI. The CDR3 reads CASSYRGGTGANVLTF. The CDR3 DNA reads as TGTGCCAGCAGTTACCGAGGGGGCACAGGGGCCAACGTCCTGACTTTC.

The V gene is TRBV10-2, the J gene TRBJ2-2; maybe TRBD1 (6 bases). Per the germline V gene, CDR1 is WSHSY and CDR2 is SAAADI. Trimming removed 1 base from V and 1 base from J, with 10 bases in between. The CDR3 sequence is 16 residues long. The CDR3 loop reads CASSEWPGQNTGELFF. The CDR3, as DNA: TGCGCCAGCAGTGAGTGGCCGGGACAGAACACCGGGGAGCTGTTTTTT.

The chain links TRBV10-2 to TRBJ2-1; 7 nucleotides align to TRBD2. This CDR3 is built from 13 residues. Germline lookup yields CDR1 WSHSY and CDR2 SAAADI. The V gene end was trimmed by 7 bases and the J gene end by 6 bases; junction bases not matched to a gene: 6. For the CDR3, the DNA is TGCGCCAGCACCGGACTAGATCCCAATGAGCAGTTCTTC. It translates to CASTGLDPNEQFF.

The rearrangement joins TRBV11-2 to TRBJ2-1; TRBD2 might be the D (6 bases). The V end lost 5 bases, the J end lost 6 bases, and 14 bases lay between the germline ends. The CDR3 sequence is 14 residues long. Germline V CDR1 and CDR2: SGHAT, FQNNGV. The CDR3: CASSPVRGSNEQFF. The CDR3, as DNA: TGTGCCAGCAGCCCCGTGCGGGGATCCAATGAGCAGTTCTTC.

V is TRBV5-5 and J is TRBJ2-7, with 9 positions matching TRBD1. CDR1 is SGHKS, CDR2 YYEKEE, per germline (reference sequence). There are 16 residues in the CDR3. The trim removed 1 base at V and 2 bases at J, leaving 7 bases unmatched. CDR3 DNA: TGTGCCAGCAGCTTGCTCGTGACAGGGGGGGCCTACGAGCAGTACTTC. Its translation is CASSLLVTGGAYEQYF.

In nucleotides, the CDR3 is TGTGCCAGCAGTGAAAATGGACTCGGGGGCGAGCAGTACTTC. Translated, it gives CASSENGLGGEQYF. The gene calls are TRBV6-1 and TRBJ2-7; maybe TRBD2 (6 bases). Trimming took 2 bases from V and 6 from J, leaving 14 bases between them. The length of the CDR3 is 14 residues. Germline V gene sequence: CDR1 MNHNS, CDR2 SASEGT.

The genes are TRBV9 and TRBJ2-1; 9 bases agree with TRBD2. V shed 0 bases and J 10 bases; nucleotides not matched to a gene: 2. CDR1 and CDR2 from the germline V gene are SGDLS and YYNGEE. The CDR3 consists of 13 residues. As DNA, the CDR3 is TGTGCCAGCAGCGTAGGGCTAGCGGGGGAGCAGTTCTTC. Translated: CASSVGLAGEQFF. Full variable domain (missing parts from reference TRBV9 and TRBJ2-1): DSGVTQTPKHLITATGQRVTLRCSPRSGDLSVYWYQQSLDQGLQFLIQYYNGEERAKGNILERFSAQQFPDLHSELNLSSLELGDSALYFCASSVGLAGEQFFGPGTRLTVL.

The chain employs TRBV20-1 and TRBJ2-1, with D hard to call. V was trimmed by 4 bases and J by 6 bases, leaving 7 bases between them. Germline lookup yields CDR1 DFQATT and CDR2 SNEGSKA (reference sequence). The CDR3 sequence is 11 residues long. The CDR3 protein is CSATNTNEQFF. For the CDR3, the DNA is TGCAGTGCTACCAACACCAATGAGCAGTTCTTC.

This clone was counted once. The genes are TRBV10-3 and TRBJ1-2; 7 bases agree with TRBD1. The trim removed 3 bases at V and 4 bases at J, leaving 2 bases unmatched. The germline V gene has CDR1 ENHRY and CDR2 SYGVKD. The CDR3 spans 13 residues. The CDR3 bases are TGTGCCATCAGTGAAGGGGGCCCCTATGGCTACACCTTC. This gives the protein CAISEGGPYGYTF.

Only one count was recorded for this clone. This sequence joins TRBV30 and TRBJ2-2, with no clear D. Germline V gene sequence: CDR1 GTSNPN, CDR2 SVGIG (reference sequence). Trimming pared 0 bases from V and 4 bases from J, leaving 12 bases between. This CDR3 comprises 15 residues. The DNA of the CDR3 is TGTGCCTGGAGTGTACTCCTAGGCATCACCGGGGAGCTGTTTTTT. It codes for CAWSVLLGITGELFF.

The chain couples TRBV11-2 to TRBJ2-1; the match to TRBD2 covers 12 bases. The germline V gene has CDR1 SGHAT and CDR2 FQNNGV. The CDR3 extends over 15 amino acids. The junction had 1 base not matched to a gene; V was cut back by 4 bases and J by 3 bases. The CDR3 coding sequence is TGTGCCAGCAGCTCGACTAGCGGGGGCTACAATGAGCAGTTCTTC. It specifies CASSSTSGGYNEQFF. The full variable domain, its missing parts supplied by reference TRBV11-2 and TRBJ2-1, is EAGVAQSPRYKIIEKRQSVAFWCNPISGHATLYWYQQILGQGPKLLIQFQNNGVVDDSQLPKDRFSAERLKGVDSTLKIQPAKLEDSAVYLCASSSTSGGYNEQFFGPGTRLTVL.

V and J are TRBV5-6 and TRBJ2-1, with TRBD2 matching over 15 bases. Germline trimming cut 5 bases from V and 6 bases from J; bases unmatched to any gene: 6. In germline, CDR1 is SGHDT, CDR2 YYEEEE. The CDR3 contains 16 residues. The CDR3 sequence is CASREGLAGGVNEQFF. In nucleotides, the CDR3 is TGTGCCAGCAGGGAGGGACTAGCGGGGGGTGTCAATGAGCAGTTCTTC.

The rearrangement links TRBV4-3 to TRBJ1-4; 8 bases line up with TRBD1. The V and J ends lost 0 bases and 6 bases, in that order; junction bases with no gene match: 3. The CDR3 contains 15 residues. In germline, CDR1 is LGHNA, CDR2 YSLEER. CDR3 sequence (DNA): TGCGCCAGCAGCCAAGACAGGGGGCAGGATGAAAAACTGTTTTTT. It translates to CASSQDRGQDEKLFF.

This clone was found once. This rearrangement joins TRBV21-1 to TRBJ1-1. TRBV21-1 is a pseudogene segment. CDR3 length: 16 residues. The CDR3 sequence is CASNIEVPGGRTEAFF. The CDR3 DNA sequence: TGTGCCAGCAACATTGAGGTGCCGGGGGGAAGGACTGAAGCTTTCTTT.